This TCR beta chain was retrieved from a study of radiotherapy plus CTLA-4 blockade in lung cancer. The repertoire was sequenced with immunoSEQ multiplex PCR; TCRdb's copy has only in-frame clones and lacks some. The sample yields over 80,000 clones, around four fifths seen once. The TCR was taken from a human donor with non-small cell lung cancer who had stable disease on radiotherapy plus ipilimumab. The sequenced sample was peripheral blood, obtained from a patient treated with radiotherapy plus ipilimumab.

The CDR3 sequence is CSAIEDSEQYF. The CDR3 DNA is TGCAGTGCTATTGAGGATTCCGAGCAGTACTTC. The chain combines TRBV20-1 with TRBJ2-7; D not certain. This CDR3 comprises 11 residues. CDR1 DFQATT and CDR2 SNEGSKA come from the germline V gene (reference sequence). The germline V and J ends were trimmed by 4 bases and 6 bases, with 10 bases remaining between them.